The next 9 T cell receptor beta chains were all read from a single sample in a study of blood T cell repertoires in COVID-19. Assay used: immunoSEQ multiplex PCR; TCRdb lists only in-frame clones, some missing. The repertoire has more than 150,000 clones, roughly 79% of them found once; the top ten carry 15% to 20%. The sequencing input was peripheral blood. The receptors were gathered from a man aged 60 to 69 with active or convalescent COVID-19.

The rearrangement links TRBV5-6 to TRBJ2-1, with 7 bases lining up with TRBD2. The V and J ends lost 0 bases and 2 bases, in that order; junction bases with no gene match: 5. The length of the CDR3 is 16 residues. Per the germline V gene, CDR1 is SGHDT and CDR2 is YYEEEE. For the CDR3, the DNA is TGTGCCAGCAGCTTGGAAGCGGGAAGGGCCTACAATGAGCAGTTCTTC. Translating gives CASSLEAGRAYNEQFF.

The rearrangement uses TRBV18 and TRBJ2-1; D remains ambiguous. Germline V gene sequence: CDR1 KGHSH, CDR2 LQKENI. The CDR3 runs 13 residues. V was clipped by 3 bases and J by 7 bases, with 10 bases between them. The CDR3 coding sequence is TGTGCCAGCTCACCTTTAACAGAGAATGAGCAGTTCTTC. It specifies CASSPLTENEQFF.

This chain links TRBV7-6 with TRBJ2-7; TRBD2 is a possible D gene (6 bases). This CDR3 is built from 14 residues. V was shortened by 0 bases and J by 3 bases, with 9 bases between the two germline ends. CDR1 is SGHVS, CDR2 FNYEAQ, per germline. In DNA, the CDR3 is TGTGCCAGCAGCTTAGCTGGCGGGATCTACGAGCAGTACTTC. Translation gives CASSLAGGIYEQYF.

The chain is built from TRBV7-2 and TRBJ2-3; D gene unclear. Germline values: CDR1 SGHTA, CDR2 FQGNSA. The germline V and J ends were trimmed by 4 bases and 4 bases, with 9 bases remaining between them. The CDR3 contains 13 residues. For the CDR3, the DNA is TGTGCCAGCAGCTCCTATGTGGCAGATACGCAGTATTTT. Translated: CASSSYVADTQYF.

As for this clone: Other DNA sequences from this sample encode an identical CDR3 as well. V gene TRBV30 combines with J gene TRBJ2-1; D is possibly TRBD2 (6 bases). Germline CDR1 reads GTSNPN; CDR2 reads SVGIG (reference sequence). The CDR3 runs to 14 residues. Between the trimmed V and J ends, which lost 3 bases and 0 bases, there was a span of 9 bases. The CDR3 protein is CAWRGGSSYNEQFF. CDR3 coding DNA: TGTGCCTGGAGAGGAGGGAGCTCCTACAATGAGCAGTTCTTC. The variable domain in full, completed from reference TRBV30 and TRBJ2-1, reads SQTIHQWPATLVQPVGSPLSLECTVEGTSNPNLYWYRQAAGRGLQLLFYSVGIGQISSEVPQNLSASRPQDRQFILSSKKLLLSDSGFYLCAWRGGSSYNEQFFGPGTRLTVL.

The chain combines TRBV3-1 (or the pseudogene TRBV3-2) with TRBJ2-3; D call uncertain. The CDR3 spans 14 residues. Per germline, CDR1 LGHDT and CDR2 YNNKEL (reference sequence). V lost 5 bases and J lost 1, with 10 bases in between. CDR3: CASSLRVGTDTQYF. The CDR3 DNA follows: TGTGCCAGCAGCTTACGTGTAGGCACAGATACGCAGTATTTT.

The gene calls are TRBV5-6 and TRBJ2-4; no clear D. Per germline, CDR1 SGHDT and CDR2 YYEEEE. V was shortened by 4 bases and J by 1 base, with 12 bases between the two germline ends. This CDR3 comprises 15 residues. CDR3 bases: TGTGCCAGCAGCCCACTCAGGCTGGCCAAAAACATTCAGTACTTC. This translates into CASSPLRLAKNIQYF.

V gene TRBV5-5 combines with J gene TRBJ2-7; D may be TRBD2 (5 bases). Germline assignment: CDR1 SGHKS and CDR2 YYEKEE (reference sequence). This CDR3 comprises 16 residues. Trimming took 2 bases from V and 2 from J, leaving 17 bases between them. CDR3 residues: CASSFPAGQRTYEQYF. In DNA form, the CDR3 reads TGTGCCAGCAGCTTCCCCGCCGGCCAGCGGACCTACGAGCAGTACTTC.

The DNA of the CDR3 is TGTGCCAGTAGTATGCGCGGCAGGGGCCCTACCTACGAGCAGTACTTC. Translated: CASSMRGRGPTYEQYF. The V gene is TRBV19, the J gene TRBJ2-7, with D perhaps TRBD1 (6 bases). The CDR3 length is 16 residues. Germline CDR1 and CDR2: LNHDA and SQIVND (reference sequence). V was trimmed by 3 bases and J by 2 bases, leaving 17 bases between them.